Below are 30 T cell receptor beta chains sequenced from a single sample in a study of blood T cells in healthy people across ages. Combining a sample-barcoded 5' primer with a J-beta primer mix, a second PCR ran for roughly 7 to 12 cycles. Each CDR3 protein gets one entry after TCRdb re-called the 5' RACE reads with MiXCR. The table has approximately 1.5 million distinct CDR3 sequences, about 35% seen once. Source material: blood. The receptor set was obtained from a woman in her 30s in good health.

V gene TRBV9 combines with J gene TRBJ2-1; no firm D call. V lost 3 bases to trimming and J lost 2 bases, with 9 bases between them. Germline-derived CDR1 and CDR2 are SGDLS and YYNGEE. This CDR3 comprises 14 residues. Here the CDR3 reads CASSAGAAYNEQFF. As DNA, the CDR3 is TGTGCCAGCAGCGCGGGCGCGGCCTACAATGAGCAGTTCTTC.

The chain joins TRBV9 to TRBJ2-3; 7 positions match TRBD2. V shed 2 bases and J 0 bases; nucleotides not matched to a gene: 9. The CDR3 length is 17 residues. Germline-derived CDR1 and CDR2 are SGDLS and YYNGEE. The CDR3 loop is CASSVAPGTTSTDTQYF. For the CDR3, the DNA is TGTGCCAGCAGCGTGGCCCCCGGGACTACGAGCACAGATACGCAGTATTTT.

In regard to this clonotype: Just one base apart from a much larger clone, this may be a read error. The chain employs TRBV4-2 and TRBJ1-5, with D possibly TRBD1 on 5 matching bases. The CDR3 sequence is 16 residues long. Germline CDR1 is LGHNA and CDR2 is YNFKEQ. In DNA, the CDR3 is TGTGCCAGCAGCCATGACAGTCTAAATAGCAATCGGCCCCAGCATTTT. It specifies CASSHDSLNSNRPQHF.

The V gene is TRBV2, the J gene TRBJ2-7; D not certain. Germline CDR1 and CDR2: SNHLY and FYNNEI. Between the trimmed V and J ends, which lost 6 bases and 4 bases, there was a span of 13 bases. This CDR3 comprises 13 residues. CDR3: CASRSWVRYEQYF. CDR3 DNA: TGTGCCAGCAGATCGTGGGTTCGGTACGAGCAGTACTTC. Combining the CDR3 with reference TRBV2 and TRBJ2-7 gives the whole variable domain EPEVTQTPSHQVTQMGQEVILRCVPISNHLYFYWYRQILGQKVEFLVSFYNNEISEKSEIFDDQFSVERPDGSNFTLKIRSTKLEDSAMYFCASRSWVRYEQYFGPGTRLTVT.

V and J are TRBV9 and TRBJ1-2; a possible D gene is TRBD1 (6 bases). CDR3 length: 15 amino acids. V was pared by 0 bases and J by 8 bases, with 17 bases between. The germline CDR1 and CDR2 sequences are SGDLS and YYNGEE. The CDR3 bases are TGTGCCAGCAGCGTAGCGGATCGGGGGCACCGAGGCTACACCTTC. Its translation: CASSVADRGHRGYTF.

The sample holds a few counts of this clonotype. This could be a read error, since a much larger clone is one nucleotide away. This sequence joins TRBV5-1 and TRBJ2-5, with 8 bases lining up with TRBD2. Germline V gene data show CDR1 as SGHRS and CDR2 as YFSETQ. V dropped 4 bases and J dropped 3; count of bases not matched to a gene: 11. The CDR3 contains 16 residues. The CDR3 here is CASSHSGPAGEETQYF. CDR3 bases: TGCGCCAGCAGCCATTCCGGGCCAGCGGGGGAAGAGACCCAGTACTTC.

This clonotype was seen only a few times. V and J are TRBV2 and TRBJ1-2; D might be TRBD1 (6 bases). Germline CDR1 SNHLY, CDR2 FYNNEI. V was trimmed by 5 bases and J by 7 bases, leaving 17 bases between them. This CDR3 contains 14 residues. CDR3 nucleotide sequence: TGTGCCAGCAGTTCATTTGGGGGGCAAGGTGGCTACACCTTC. Encoded protein: CASSSFGGQGGYTF. The full variable domain, its missing parts supplied by reference TRBV2 and TRBJ1-2, is EPEVTQTPSHQVTQMGQEVILRCVPISNHLYFYWYRQILGQKVEFLVSFYNNEISEKSEIFDDQFSVERPDGSNFTLKIRSTKLEDSAMYFCASSSFGGQGGYTFGSGTRLTVV.

Only one count was recorded for this clonotype. The V and J genes are TRBV20-1 and TRBJ2-1; a possible D gene is TRBD2 (5 bases). V was pared by 2 bases and J by 9 bases, with 11 bases between. Germline-derived CDR1 and CDR2 are DFQATT and SNEGSKA (reference sequence). The CDR3 covers 12 residues. The CDR3 DNA reads TGCAGTGCTAGAAGGGAGAAGGGTGAGCAGTTCTTC. Protein sequence: CSARREKGEQFF.

This clonotype was counted between two and nine times. V and J are TRBV4-1 and TRBJ1-2; D may be TRBD1 (5 bases). The length of the CDR3 is 13 residues. The ends were cut back, 0 bases at V and 10 bases at J, with 12 bases in the middle. The germline V gene encodes CDR1 MGHRA and CDR2 YSYEKL. CDR3 protein: CASSQEKKGFYTF. The CDR3 DNA sequence: TGCGCCAGCAGCCAAGAAAAAAAGGGGTTCTACACCTTC.

On this clonotype: This may be a read error: a much more frequent sequence differs by one nucleotide. The chain has TRBV29-1 and TRBJ2-7; 8 nucleotides line up with TRBD2. With 4 bases clipped from V and 7 bases from J, the junction kept 12 bases outside the gene matches. In germline, CDR1 is SQVTM, CDR2 ANQGSEA. The CDR3 has 14 residues. The CDR3 protein is CSVAPLAGSGEQYF. CDR3 coding DNA: TGCAGCGTTGCCCCCCTAGCGGGTTCTGGGGAGCAGTACTTC.

This chain uses TRBV2 with TRBJ1-2; TRBD1 agrees at 8 bases. Looked up from germline, CDR1 is SNHLY and CDR2 is FYNNEI. The CDR3 is 14 amino acids. J gave up 4 bases and V 8 bases, and 9 bases lay outside the gene matches. CDR3 protein: CASGGEDRGYGYTF. As DNA, the CDR3 is TGTGCCAGCGGTGGGGAAGACAGGGGCTATGGCTACACCTTC. Full variable domain (remainder filled in from reference TRBV2 and TRBJ1-2): EPEVTQTPSHQVTQMGQEVILRCVPISNHLYFYWYRQILGQKVEFLVSFYNNEISEKSEIFDDQFSVERPDGSNFTLKIRSTKLEDSAMYFCASGGEDRGYGYTFGSGTRLTVV.

This clonotype was seen at least ten times. This rearrangement joins TRBV13 to TRBJ2-7, with D perhaps matching TRBD2 (5 bases). In germline, CDR1 is PRHDT, CDR2 FYEKMQ (reference sequence). V was clipped by 1 base and J by 0 bases, with 10 bases between them. The CDR3 has 15 amino acids. The CDR3 spells CASSLVATSSYEQYF. Here the CDR3 DNA reads TGTGCCAGCAGCTTAGTAGCGACGAGCTCCTACGAGCAGTACTTC.

The chain employs TRBV7-9 and TRBJ2-3; tentative D call: TRBD1 (5 bases). The CDR3 covers 14 residues. V lost 4 bases, J lost 1 base, and 9 bases lay in between. The V gene's germline CDR1 is SEHNR and CDR2 FQNEAQ (reference sequence). CDR3 sequence reads: CASSYDSRTDTQYF. The CDR3 region has the DNA TGTGCCAGCAGCTATGACAGTCGCACAGATACGCAGTATTTT.

The table lists this clonotype with many counts. The gene calls are TRBV25-1 and TRBJ2-7, with 7 bases that match TRBD2. Germline values: CDR1 MGHDK, CDR2 SYGVNS. V was pared by 3 bases and J by 2 bases, with 7 bases of the junction left unmatched. CDR3 length: 15 residues. In DNA form, the CDR3 reads TGTGCCAGCAGTGATGGGGCTAGCGGAACCTACGAGCAGTACTTC. The encoded protein is CASSDGASGTYEQYF.

This clonotype showed up just once. This clone may be a read error of a much larger clone one base away. The chain uses TRBV29-1 and TRBJ2-3, with 8 bases identical to TRBD2. Unmatched junction bases numbered 9, after V lost 0 bases and J lost 4 bases. Looked up from germline, CDR1 is SQVTM and CDR2 is ANQGSEA. The CDR3 runs 16 residues. The CDR3 protein is CSVEEGQRESADTQYF. CDR3 bases: TGCAGCGTTGAAGAAGGGCAGCGGGAGAGTGCAGATACGCAGTATTTT.

The chain has TRBV4-1 and TRBJ1-1; 7 nucleotides match TRBD1. Trimming cost V 4 bases and J 0 bases; bases outside gene matches: 11. This CDR3 comprises 17 residues. Germline V gene sequence: CDR1 MGHRA, CDR2 YSYEKL. CDR3 residues: CASSPSPGTVMNTEAFF. The CDR3 DNA is TGCGCCAGCAGCCCTAGTCCCGGGACAGTGATGAACACTGAAGCTTTCTTT.

In its sample, this clonotype was seen many times. A much larger clone sits a single nucleotide away, making a read error possible. This chain connects TRBV2 to TRBJ1-2; 8 bases are shared with TRBD1. CDR3 length: 13 residues. Losses at the gene ends were 9 bases for V and 4 bases for J; bases not matched to a gene: 7. Germline V lookup: CDR1 SNHLY, CDR2 FYNNEI. The CDR3 region is CARTGTGRYGYTF. The DNA of the CDR3 is TGTGCCAGAACCGGGACAGGACGCTATGGCTACACCTTC.

This clonotype has only a few counts. Sequence at one end of the junction differs from germline and may be a read error. V and J are TRBV20-1 and TRBJ2-3, with D perhaps TRBD1 (6 bases). Germline lookup yields CDR1 DFQATT and CDR2 SNEGSKA (reference sequence). CDR3 length equals 13 residues. CDR3 sequence reads: CSVGTFSTATQYF. CDR3 coding DNA: TGCAGTGTCGGGACATTTAGCACAGCTACGCAGTATTTT.

In its sample, this clonotype was seen many times. The CDR3, as DNA: TGTGCCAGCAGTGATCTTGGCGGGGCCAATGAGCAGTTCTTC. Its protein is CASSDLGGANEQFF. The chain recombines TRBV6-4 with TRBJ2-1; TRBD2 might be the D (6 bases). The CDR3 runs to 14 residues. V lost 3 bases and J lost 6, with 12 bases in between. The germline CDR1 and CDR2 sequences are MRHNA and SNTAGT.

The chain joins TRBV2 to TRBJ2-1; TRBD2 agrees at 14 bases. Germline assignment: CDR1 SNHLY and CDR2 FYNNEI. V trimming: 8 bases; J trimming: 9 bases; junction bases outside the gene matches: 6. The CDR3 has 14 amino acids. The CDR3 reads CASGKGLAGVEQFF. CDR3 DNA sequence: TGTGCCAGCGGGAAGGGACTAGCGGGGGTTGAGCAGTTCTTC.

This chain uses TRBV13 with TRBJ1-6, with TRBD1 identical over 9 bases. The CDR3 has 15 amino acids. Per germline, CDR1 PRHDT and CDR2 FYEKMQ (reference sequence). Trimming took 6 bases from V and 11 from J; bases not matched to a gene: 11. For the CDR3, the DNA is TGTGCCAGCAGACCCTGGACAGGGGACAATCCACCCCTCCACTTT. Encoded protein: CASRPWTGDNPPLHF. Using reference TRBV13 and TRBJ1-6 for the parts outside the CDR3, the full variable domain is AAGVIQSPRHLIKEKRETATLKCYPIPRHDTVYWYQQGPGQDPQFLISFYEKMQSDKGSIPDRFSAQQFSDYHSELNMSSLELGDSALYFCASRPWTGDNPPLHFGNGTRLTVT.

This clonotype has more than one count but fewer than ten. The chain has TRBV7-2 and TRBJ2-3; D is possibly TRBD2 (5 bases). This CDR3 is built from 13 residues. CDR1 is SGHTA and CDR2 is FQGNSA in the germline V gene. The ends were cut back, 5 bases at V and 11 bases at J, with 17 bases in the middle. This CDR3 reads CASSPPGGPRQYF. CDR3 sequence (DNA): TGTGCCAGCAGCCCCCCCGGAGGCCCCCGGCAGTATTTT.

Only a few counts were recorded for this clonotype. Given a much more abundant clone one base away, this may be a read error. The chain is built from TRBV4-1 and TRBJ1-2; no firm D call. This CDR3 spans 16 amino acids. Germline V CDR1 and CDR2: MGHRA, YSYEKL. The CDR3 coding sequence is TGCGTCAGCAGCCAAGTGTACAGCCACCCACCCGGTGGCTACACCTTC. Translating it yields CVSSQVYSHPPGGYTF.

In its sample, this clonotype was seen a few times. The genes are TRBV4-1 and TRBJ2-3; D is possibly TRBD1 (6 bases). Germline-derived CDR1 and CDR2 are MGHRA and YSYEKL. V gave up 2 bases and J gave up 5 bases, with 17 bases separating them. This CDR3 comprises 16 residues. Here the CDR3 DNA reads TGCGCCAGCAGCCAACCCGGGACAACAGTTGGAGATACGCAGTATTTT. It codes for CASSQPGTTVGDTQYF.

The J gene is TRBJ1-2, the V gene TRBV20-1, with 8 positions matching TRBD1. With V trimmed by 4 bases and J by 5 bases, 6 bases remained unmatched. CDR3 size: 13 residues. CDR1 DFQATT and CDR2 SNEGSKA come from the germline V gene (reference sequence). The CDR3, as DNA: TGCAGTGCTAAATATAGGACAGGGTATGGCTACACCTTC. Protein product: CSAKYRTGYGYTF.

The rearrangement joins TRBV10-3 to TRBJ2-7; TRBD1 or TRBD2 may be the D gene (5 bases each). The CDR3 sequence is 15 residues long. Germline V gene lookup returns CDR1 ENHRY and CDR2 SYGVKD. V shed 3 bases and J shed 2 bases, with 14 bases lying between them. In DNA form, the CDR3 reads TGTGCCATCAGTGACTCTGAGGGGAGCGCCTACGAGCAGTACTTC. It encodes CAISDSEGSAYEQYF.

This clonotype was detected a few times. The V call is TRBV4-2, the J call TRBJ2-5; 10 bases agree with TRBD2. The CDR3 has 14 residues. The V and J ends lost 2 bases and 13 bases, in that order; junction bases with no gene match: 10. Germline V gene sequence: CDR1 LGHNA, CDR2 YNFKEQ. CDR3 amino acids: CASSQQASGGPTYF. The CDR3 DNA reads TGTGCCAGCAGCCAACAGGCTAGCGGGGGCCCCACGTACTTC.

This clonotype was seen more than once but under ten times. The chain joins TRBV10-3 to TRBJ2-7; TRBD1 matches 7 bases. In germline, CDR1 is ENHRY, CDR2 SYGVKD. The CDR3 loop spans 15 amino acids. After removal of 3 bases from V and 5 bases from J, the junction contained 10 bases not matched to a gene. The CDR3, as DNA: TGTGCCATCAGTGATTCAGAGACAGGGTTCGACGAGCAGTACTTC. The encoded protein is CAISDSETGFDEQYF.

Concerning this clonotype itself: An end of the junction does not agree with germline; a read error may underlie this. V is TRBV5-1 and J is TRBJ2-2, with 7 bases aligning to TRBD1. Germline CDR1 is SGHRS and CDR2 is YFSETQ. The CDR3 spans 15 residues. The CDR3 DNA is TGCGCCAGCAGCTGGGACAGCCAAGGCTCCGGGGAGTTGTTTTTT. Translated: CASSWDSQGSGELFF.

The V call is TRBV9, the J call TRBJ2-1; D is possibly TRBD1 (5 bases). CDR1 is SGDLS, CDR2 YYNGEE, per germline. V was trimmed by 0 bases and J by 3 bases, leaving 10 bases between them. The CDR3 is made up of 15 amino acids. The CDR3 DNA follows: TGTGCCAGCAGCGTAGTAGGGGTCCTCTACAATGAGCAGTTCTTC. Translating it yields CASSVVGVLYNEQFF.